The clone carrying this TCR beta chain was counted between two and nine times. Its target is unknown. Sorting that relied on CD45RO/CCR7/CD25/CD127/CD95/CD27 yielded CD4+ naive, central memory, regulatory and stem cell-like memory cells. The sequenced template was cDNA made from the entire isolated RNA. About 3.4 million reads on average were seen across naive, central memory and regulatory T cell samples. Clones were read by immunoSEQ multiplex PCR, and TCRdb kept only the in-frame ones, dropping some. The sample carries over 200,000 clones, roughly a tenth recorded once. These data come from a study of beta chain features in type 1 diabetes. Whole-study findings and limits: Across all four CD4+ subsets, people with type 1 diabetes showed modestly shorter TCRB CDR3s. Whether HLA type influences TCRB rearrangement remained unresolved here. More deletions and fewer insertions at VDJ junctions were found in patients with type 1 diabetes.

The source of this sequence is a man between 25 and 39 years old with type 1 diabetes. The sequenced sample consisted of naive CD4+ T cells from blood.

The CDR3 DNA sequence: TGTGCCAGCAGCTTAGACGGGGAGCAGTTCTTC. This sequence encodes CASSLDGEQFF. V gene TRBV7-8 combines with J gene TRBJ2-1; D is unresolved. Germline-derived CDR1 and CDR2 are SGHVS and FQNEAQ. This CDR3 has 11 residues. The V end lost 1 base, the J end lost 10 bases, and 5 bases lay between the germline ends. Looking up the rest from reference TRBV7-8 and TRBJ2-1 gives the full variable domain: GAGVSQSPRYKVAKRGQDVALRCDPISGHVSLFWYQQALGQGPEFLTYFQNEAQLDKSGLPSDRFFAERPEGSVSTLKIQRTQQEDSAVYLCASSLDGEQFFGPGTRLTVL.